These 25 T cell receptor beta chains originate from one sample sequenced in a study of cytomegalovirus exposure and HLA in healthy donors. In the PCR, 60 Vbeta and 13 Jbeta primers were used. Produced via immunoSEQ multiplex PCR; TCRdb's table is partial and in-frame only. The sample has about 140,000 clones; the top ten hold less than 3.5%. Sequenced: PBMCs. The receptors here all came from a man between 35 and 55 years old in good health and CMV-seronegative.

The chain is built from TRBV10-3 and TRBJ2-2; D may be TRBD1 (5 bases). The CDR3 has 15 residues. V lost 0 bases to trimming and J lost 0 bases, with 5 bases between them. Germline V CDR1 and CDR2: ENHRY, SYGVKD. In nucleotides, the CDR3 is TGTGCCATCAGTGAGTCGACAGCGAACACCGGGGAGCTGTTTTTT. Protein product: CAISESTANTGELFF.

CDR3 sequence: CAISESSGGRSGELFF. As DNA, the CDR3 is TGTGCCATCAGTGAGTCATCAGGGGGTCGTTCCGGGGAGCTGTTTTTT. This chain links TRBV10-3 with TRBJ2-2; TRBD1 agrees at 7 bases. Losses at the gene ends were 0 bases for V and 6 bases for J; bases not matched to a gene: 7. This CDR3 is 16 amino acids long. In germline, CDR1 is ENHRY, CDR2 SYGVKD.

The CDR3 loop is CASSSTLTSGSLNEQFF. In nucleotides, the CDR3 is TGTGCCAGCAGCTCCACTCTCACTAGCGGGAGCCTTAATGAGCAGTTCTTC. The chain has TRBV11-1 and TRBJ2-1, with 11 bases lining up with TRBD2. J gave up 7 bases and V 4 bases, and 12 bases lay outside the gene matches. Germline V CDR1 and CDR2: SGHAT, FQDESV (reference sequence). This CDR3 is built from 17 residues.

The gene calls are TRBV9 and TRBJ2-7; D might be TRBD2 (5 bases). The CDR3 sequence is 15 residues long. Looked up from germline, CDR1 is SGDLS and CDR2 is YYNGEE. Trimming took off 0 bases at V and 2 bases at J, with 12 bases between the two ends. The CDR3 region is CASSVGGEGPYEQYF. DNA for the CDR3: TGTGCCAGCAGCGTAGGGGGAGAAGGTCCCTACGAGCAGTACTTC.

The rearrangement uses TRBV7-3 and TRBJ1-1; D ambiguous. Germline CDR1 and CDR2: SGHTA and FQGTGA. V lost 0 bases to trimming and J lost 7 bases, with 12 bases between them. This CDR3 has 14 amino acids. The CDR3 protein is CASSLTGSGSEAFF. The CDR3 nucleotides read TGTGCCAGCAGCTTAACCGGTTCAGGAAGTGAAGCTTTCTTT.

This chain joins TRBV4-2 and TRBJ1-5; no clear D. Trimming left V 3 bases short and J 6 bases short, with 9 bases between. The CDR3 runs to 13 residues. The germline V gene has CDR1 LGHNA and CDR2 YNFKEQ. The CDR3 sequence is CASSQEGGQPQHF. The CDR3, as DNA: TGTGCCAGCAGCCAGGAGGGTGGTCAGCCCCAGCATTTT.

The chain combines TRBV12-5 with TRBJ2-7, with 9 bases that match TRBD2. This CDR3 comprises 16 residues. CDR1 LGHNT and CDR2 FRNRAP come from the germline V gene. Germline trimming cut 5 bases from V and 4 bases from J; bases unmatched to any gene: 12. The CDR3 DNA sequence: TGTGCTAGTGGTCTAATAGCGGGGGTGCTATTGTACGAGCAGTACTTC. Translated, it gives CASGLIAGVLLYEQYF.

The genes are TRBV15 and TRBJ2-3; 8 bases align to TRBD1. The CDR3 sequence is 16 residues long. Looked up from germline, CDR1 is LNHNV and CDR2 is YYDKDF (reference sequence). Trimming cost V 2 bases and J 1 base; bases outside gene matches: 5. CDR3 amino acids: CATSRIPGQGTDTQYF. The CDR3, as DNA: TGTGCCACCAGCAGAATCCCGGGACAGGGCACAGATACGCAGTATTTT.

J is TRBJ2-1 and V is TRBV5-6; 11 bases align to TRBD2. V lost 5 bases and J lost 1; bases outside the gene matches: 8. The CDR3 contains 17 residues. The germline V gene has CDR1 SGHDT and CDR2 YYEEEE. The CDR3 DNA reads as TGTGCCAGCAGTGGTGGCCTAGCGGGGGGTTCCTACAATGAGCAGTTCTTC. It is translated as CASSGGLAGGSYNEQFF.

The chain is built from TRBV11-3 and TRBJ2-1, with D possibly matching TRBD1 (6 bases). The CDR3 consists of 13 residues. The V end was cut by 5 bases, the J end by 5 bases, with 10 bases between. Germline CDR1 and CDR2: SGHNT and YENEEA. CDR3 in amino acids: CASSLSGDNEQFF. The CDR3 nucleotides read TGTGCCAGCAGCCTCTCAGGGGACAATGAGCAGTTCTTC.

The V call is TRBV28, the J call TRBJ1-5; D remains unclear. The V gene's germline CDR1 is MDHEN and CDR2 SYDVKM. The ends were cut back, 2 bases at V and 0 bases at J, with 5 bases in the middle. The CDR3 totals 14 residues. In DNA, the CDR3 is TGTGCCAGCAGTTTACAGTATAGCAATCAGCCCCAGCATTTT. Encoded protein: CASSLQYSNQPQHF.

About this clone: At one end the junction does not follow the germline gene, possibly because of a read error. The rearrangement links TRBV11-3 to TRBJ1-3, with D hard to call. The CDR3 consists of 15 residues. Germline CDR1 and CDR2: SGHNT and YENEEA. This CDR3 reads CASSFGSGSGNTIYF. As DNA, the CDR3 is TGCGCCAGCAGCTTTGGATCGGGCTCTGGAAACACCATATATTTT.

The chain couples TRBV6-6 to TRBJ1-6; possibly TRBD1 for D (5 bases). Germline CDR1 MNHNY, CDR2 SVGAGI (reference sequence). Trimming shortened V by 8 bases and J by 10 bases, and 12 bases separated the two germline ends. The CDR3 has 12 residues. As DNA, the CDR3 is TGTGCCAGCGCGGGGGACGGATCACCCCTCCACTTT. Encoded protein: CASAGDGSPLHF.

The rearrangement uses TRBV11-1 and TRBJ2-3; D is unclear. Trimming removed 4 bases at V and 6 bases at J, with 8 bases between. The CDR3 totals 12 residues. From germline, CDR1 is SGHAT and CDR2 FQDESV (reference sequence). CDR3: CASSSDSDTQYF. The CDR3 coding sequence is TGTGCCAGCAGCTCCGACTCCGATACGCAGTATTTT.

The V call is TRBV7-3, the J call TRBJ2-5, with 8 bases that match TRBD1. V lost 4 bases to trimming and J lost 5 bases; unmatched junction nucleotides: 9. Germline CDR1 reads SGHTA; CDR2 reads FQGTGA. CDR3 length equals 15 residues. The CDR3 DNA follows: TGTGCCAGCAGCTCTCAGGGGGCTAAAGGGGAGACCCAGTACTTC. Encoded protein: CASSSQGAKGETQYF.

CDR3 loop: CASSLLGGVGTGELFF. CDR3 DNA sequence: TGTGCCAGCAGCCTACTGGGGGGAGTGGGCACCGGGGAGCTGTTTTTT. J is TRBJ2-2 and V is TRBV11-1; a weak D match, TRBD2 (6 bases). V was cut by 5 bases and J by 4 bases, with 17 bases left in between. This CDR3 is built from 16 residues. CDR1 and CDR2 (germline): SGHAT, FQDESV (reference sequence).

This rearrangement joins TRBV5-1 to TRBJ1-1; D gene uncertain. Trimming stripped 2 bases from V and 2 bases from J, with 13 bases between. Germline assignment: CDR1 SGHRS and CDR2 YFSETQ. There are 15 residues in the CDR3. The CDR3 protein is CASSFEVRSNTEAFF. The CDR3 coding sequence is TGCGCCAGCAGCTTTGAGGTCCGAAGCAACACTGAAGCTTTCTTT.

The rearrangement uses TRBV2 and TRBJ2-3; D remains ambiguous. The CDR3 covers 17 residues. V lost 3 bases, J lost 0 bases, and 16 bases lay in between. Germline CDR1 SNHLY, CDR2 FYNNEI. The CDR3 region is CASSDDKALMSTDTQYF. Here the CDR3 DNA reads TGTGCCAGCAGTGATGATAAAGCCTTAATGAGCACAGATACGCAGTATTTT.

The chain employs TRBV11-3 and TRBJ2-3; D may be TRBD1 (8 bases). Germline-derived CDR1 and CDR2 are SGHNT and YENEEA. The length of the CDR3 is 15 residues. The V end lost 4 bases, the J end lost 3 bases, and 14 bases lay between the germline ends. CDR3 coding DNA: TGTGCCAGCAGCTCACAGGGGGGGCCAACAGATACGCAGTATTTT. It is translated as CASSSQGGPTDTQYF.

The chain recombines TRBV29-1 with TRBJ2-7, with D possibly being TRBD1 (7 bases). This CDR3 region has 14 residues. Germline CDR1 and CDR2: SQVTM and ANQGSEA. Trimming pared 5 bases from V and 2 bases from J, leaving 16 bases between. The CDR3 bases are TGCAGCGTTAACTGGAGGGACAGACCCTACGAGCAGTACTTC. Its translation is CSVNWRDRPYEQYF.

The rearrangement links TRBV5-6 to TRBJ2-1, with 7 bases fitting TRBD2. The germline V gene encodes CDR1 SGHDT and CDR2 YYEEEE. The CDR3 has 14 amino acids. V lost 6 bases and J lost 8; bases outside the gene matches: 11. DNA for the CDR3: TGTGCCAGCACGACTAGCTATTCACTCTATGAGCAGTTCTTC. Its protein is CASTTSYSLYEQFF.

The chain employs TRBV6-5 and TRBJ1-5, with D unclear. V was shortened by 6 bases and J by 1 base, with 13 bases between the two germline ends. From germline, CDR1 is MNHEY and CDR2 SVGAGI. This CDR3 has 15 amino acids. In DNA, the CDR3 is TGTGCCAGCAGCCCCGGTACCGTGAGCAATCAGCCCCAGCATTTT. Encoded protein: CASSPGTVSNQPQHF.

The chain carries TRBV28 and TRBJ2-5, with 8 bases identical to TRBD1. The CDR3 covers 16 residues. Losses at the gene ends were 3 bases for V and 3 bases for J; bases not matched to a gene: 9. Looked up from germline, CDR1 is MDHEN and CDR2 is SYDVKM. CDR3 loop: CASSFWTGTVEETQYF. DNA for the CDR3: TGTGCCAGCAGTTTTTGGACAGGGACGGTTGAAGAGACCCAGTACTTC. The full variable domain, in which reference TRBV28 and TRBJ2-5 provide the parts outside the CDR3, is DVKVTQSSRYLVKRTGEKVFLECVQDMDHENMFWYRQDPGLGLRLIYFSYDVKMKEKGDIPEGYSVSREKKERFSLILESASTNQTSMYLCASSFWTGTVEETQYFGPGTRLLVL.

CDR3 sequence reads: CASSYLPGLAGGSTDTQYF. The CDR3 DNA reads TGTGCCAGCAGTTATCTCCCGGGACTAGCGGGGGGAAGCACAGATACGCAGTATTTT. The J gene is TRBJ2-3, the V gene TRBV27; 15 bases fit TRBD2. J was trimmed by 0 bases and V by 4 bases; bases with no gene match: 8. Germline CDR1 is MNHEY and CDR2 is SMNVEV (reference sequence). The CDR3 runs to 19 residues.

The rearrangement links TRBV7-9 to TRBJ2-1; 8 bases align to TRBD1. This CDR3 is 16 amino acids long. Trimming at V came to 6 bases and at J to 2 bases, leaving 9 bases not matched to a gene. Germline V gene sequence: CDR1 SEHNR, CDR2 FQNEAQ (reference sequence). The CDR3 DNA is TGTGCCAGCAGTCCGACACAGGGGGTTACCTACAATGAGCAGTTCTTC. Protein product: CASSPTQGVTYNEQFF.